A selection of T cell receptor beta chains follows, all from one sample in a study of vaccination effects on CD4 cells after COVID-19. The antigens for these receptors are not known. TCRdb's copy holds only in-frame clones and misses some; the assay was immunoSEQ multiplex PCR. The table records about 61,000 clones, 81% of them present only once. This sample comprised CD4+ T cells from PBMCs cultured with HCoV-229E spike peptides, obtained before COVID-19 vaccination. The origin of the receptors is a human donor who received a COVID-19 vaccine. Both conserved end residues are part of each CDR3. A D gene is named only where the DNA matches it firmly. Not every row has a clone size; where given, it reads once, few, many or a size class.

>-|TRBJ1-1|TRBD1|15|TRBV7-9
TGTGCCAGCAGCCCCCGACAGGGTCTGAACACTGAAGCTTTCTTT
CASSPRQGLNTEAFF
>-|TRBJ2-5|-|14|TRBV12-5
TGTGCTAGTGGTTTGTTCGGGGGCCGAGAGACCCAGTACTTC
CASGLFGGRETQYF
>-|TRBJ2-3|TRBD1|16|TRBV24-1
TGTGCCACCAGTGACAGGACAGGGTTACACACAGATACGCAGTATTTT
CATSDRTGLHTDTQYF
>-|TRBJ2-2|-|13|TRBV7-2
TGTGCCAGCAGCACCGCAAACACCGGGGAGCTGTTTTTT
CASSTANTGELFF
>-|TRBJ1-1|-|14|TRBV7-2
TGTGCCAGCAGCTTAGCGCAGGATAACACTGAAGCTTTCTTT
CASSLAQDNTEAFF
>few|TRBJ2-3|-|16|TRBV18
TGTGCCAGCTCACCACTTTCCAGGTCATTCACAGATACGCAGTATTTT
CASSPLSRSFTDTQYF
>-|TRBJ2-3|-|15|TRBV7-2
TGTGCCAGCAGCTTTGGCCGTACTAGCACAGATACGCAGTATTTT
CASSFGRTSTDTQYF
>-|TRBJ1-3|TRBD1|14|TRBV5-1
TGCGCCAGCAGCTTCAGGACAGGGGGAAACACCATATATTTT
CASSFRTGGNTIYF
>-|TRBJ2-3|TRBD2|15|TRBV24-1
TGTGCCACCAGTGAGTTAGCGGGGGGCACAGATACGCAGTATTTT
CATSELAGGTDTQYF
>-|TRBJ1-2|TRBD1|16|TRBV10-3
TGTGCCATCAGAGAGGGACAGGGGTTATATTCAGGTGGCTACACCTTC
CAIREGQGLYSGGYTF
>-|TRBJ2-1|TRBD2|16|TRBV14
TGTGCCAGCAGCCAAGTAATAGCGGGGGGCAACAATGAGCAGTTCTTC
CASSQVIAGGNNEQFF
>few|TRBJ2-5|TRBD1|14|TRBV9
TGTGCCAGCAGTAAAGGACAGGGCTATGAGACCCAGTACTTC
CASSKGQGYETQYF
>-|TRBJ1-6|-|11|TRBV2
TGTGCCAGCAGTGAAATTGGTCCCCTCCACTTT
CASSEIGPLHF
>-|TRBJ1-5|-|14|TRBV6-5
TGTGCCACCCGCGGGGTGGGTAGCAATCAGCCCCAGCATTTT
CATRGVGSNQPQHF
>-|TRBJ2-3|TRBD2|15|TRBV19
TGTGCCAGTAGTATACGGGGGGGGGCCACAGATACGCAGTATTTT
CASSIRGGATDTQYF
>-|TRBJ2-3|-|13|TRBV9
TGTGCCAGCACCTACCACCGGGAAGATACGCAGTATTTT
CASTYHREDTQYF
>-|TRBJ2-5|-|14|TRBV6-2/TRBV6-3
TGTGCCAGCAGTTCATTTAGCGGCCTGGAGACCCAGTACTTC
CASSSFSGLETQYF
>-|TRBJ1-5|-|16|TRBV19
TGTGCCAGTAGTTCGGGCACAGGGATGTACAATCAGCCCCAGCATTTT
CASSSGTGMYNQPQHF
>-|TRBJ1-1|-|14|TRBV7-8
TGTGCCAGCAGCCACGGTGGTGGGGCCGCTGAAGCTTTCTTT
CASSHGGGAAEAFF
>-|TRBJ1-2|TRBD1|15|TRBV4-3
TGCGCCAGCAGCCCTACCGGGACAGGGGACTATGGCTACACCTTC
CASSPTGTGDYGYTF
>-|TRBJ1-5|TRBD1|14|TRBV20-1
TGCAGTGCTAGTCGACAGGGAACCGGTCAGCCCCAGCATTTT
CSASRQGTGQPQHF
>-|TRBJ2-1|TRBD2|17|TRBV7-2
TGTGCCAGCAGCTTAGATATAGCGGGGGAACATCGGAATGAGCAGTTCTTC
CASSLDIAGEHRNEQFF
>-|TRBJ2-3|TRBD1|17|TRBV5-1
TGCGCCAGCAGCTCCGGGACAGGGAATCCTAGCACAGATACGCAGTATTTT
CASSSGTGNPSTDTQYF
>-|TRBJ1-1|-|13|TRBV6-5
TGTGCCAGCAGCCGGTTTGGGGCCGGTGAAGCTTTCTTT
CASSRFGAGEAFF
>-|TRBJ1-1|TRBD1|15|TRBV28
TGTGCCAGCAGTCAGGGGGCGCGGGGGAACACTGAAGCTTTCTTT
CASSQGARGNTEAFF
>-|TRBJ1-5|-|13|TRBV7-9
TGTGCCAGCAGCTTAGAAGGGAGTCAGCCCCAGCATTTT
CASSLEGSQPQHF
>-|TRBJ1-2|-|14|TRBV3-1/TRBV3-2
TGTGCCAGCAGCCTAGGGGGGGGCGGCTATGGCTACACCTTC
CASSLGGGGYGYTF
>-|TRBJ1-5|-|13|TRBV6-5
TGTGCCAGCACGGCGGGGGTCAATCAGCCCCAGCATTTT
CASTAGVNQPQHF
>once|TRBJ1-2|-|11|TRBV20-1
TGCAGTGCTAATGAGGGTCGCGGCTACACCTTC
CSANEGRGYTF
>-|TRBJ1-2|-|11|TRBV12-3/TRBV12-4
TGTGCCAGCGCAGCTCGCCATGGCTACACCTTC
CASAARHGYTF
>-|TRBJ1-1|-|13|TRBV5-6
TGTGCCAGCAGCTTGGGCCGGGAGACTGAAGCTTTCTTT
CASSLGRETEAFF
>-|TRBJ1-5|-|13|TRBV5-6
TGTGCCAGCAGCTTGGGGCGCAATCAGCCCCAGCATTTT
CASSLGRNQPQHF
>once|TRBJ2-5|-|14|TRBV4-1
TGCGCCAGCAGCCAACAGGGACCCGGCAAGACCCAGTACTTC
CASSQQGPGKTQYF
>few|TRBJ1-3|TRBD1|15|TRBV10-1
TGCGCCAGCAGTAGGGACAGGGGGCCTGGAAACACCATATATTTT
CASSRDRGPGNTIYF
>-|TRBJ2-3|TRBD1|18|TRBV7-9
TGTGCCAGCAGCCCCGGGACAGGAGTCCGTTCTGGCACAGATACGCAGTATTTT
CASSPGTGVRSGTDTQYF
>-|TRBJ1-1|-|14|TRBV5-1
TGCGCCAGCAGCCAGGCTAGCGGGGGGACTGAAGCTTTCTTT
CASSQASGGTEAFF
>once|TRBJ2-3|-|15|TRBV10-1
TGCGCCAGCAGTGAGGCTAGAGGGTTCCTAGATACGCAGTATTTT
CASSEARGFLDTQYF
>-|TRBJ1-3|-|12|TRBV6-4
TGTGCCAGCATACGGTCTGGAAACACCATATATTTT
CASIRSGNTIYF
>-|TRBJ2-1|-|17|TRBV7-2
TGTGCCAGCAGCTCCACCCCGCCGGGCCCCTCCTACAATGAGCAGTTCTTC
CASSSTPPGPSYNEQFF
>-|TRBJ2-1|TRBD1|18|TRBV10-1
TGCGCCAGCAGTGCGAATCCGGGACAGGCGGGGTCTCGCGATGAGCAGTTCTTC
CASSANPGQAGSRDEQFF
>-|TRBJ2-5|TRBD1|16|TRBV12-5
TGTGCTAGTGGTCCCACCGGGGACAGCAGTGTGGAGACCCAGTACTTC
CASGPTGDSSVETQYF
>-|TRBJ2-5|TRBD2|16|TRBV10-3
TGTGCCATCAGGGGGCCCTTGGGAGCGGGGGAGGAGACCCAGTACTTC
CAIRGPLGAGEETQYF
>-|TRBJ2-3|-|13|TRBV3-1/TRBV3-2
TGTGCCAGCAGCCTGGGACCCCCAGATACGCAGTATTTT
CASSLGPPDTQYF
>-|TRBJ2-3|TRBD2|15|TRBV7-2
TGTGCCAGCAGCTTTACTAGCGGGGGGGTTGATGCGCAGTATTTT
CASSFTSGGVDAQYF
>-|TRBJ2-2|TRBD1|14|TRBV23-1
TGCGCCGACGGGACAGGAACGAACACCGGGGAGCTGTTTTTT
CADGTGTNTGELFF
>-|TRBJ1-1|TRBD1|15|TRBV24-1
TGTGCCACCAGTGATCCGGGACAGGGGGACACTGAAGCTTTCTTT
CATSDPGQGDTEAFF
>-|TRBJ2-1|-|14|TRBV19
TGTGCCAGTAGTGTACAGGTTCCCGACAATGAGCAGTTCTTC
CASSVQVPDNEQFF
>-|TRBJ1-1|-|13|TRBV7-3
TGTGCCAGCAGCTTAACGTTCAACACTGAAGCTTTCTTT
CASSLTFNTEAFF
>-|TRBJ2-3|-|14|TRBV6-5
TGTGCCAGCAGTCCAGCAGCAAGCACAGATACGCAGTATTTT
CASSPAASTDTQYF